This TCR beta chain was obtained from a study of low-dose radiotherapy and immunotherapy resistance in tumors. Across the study: The drug cyclophosphamide was given into a vein at 200 mg/m2 every two weeks, one day before radiation and immunotherapy.

Time point in this sample: after trial treatment. The sample's treatment: LDRT plus nivolumab, ipilimumab, low-dose cyclophosphamide and aspirin (RACIN trial). Low-dose radiotherapy, low-dose cyclophosphamide, aspirin, ipilimumab and nivolumab were all given to the donors. TRAV and TRBV primers primed cDNA for both TCRalpha and TCRbeta. TCRs underwent 20 PCR cycles of amplification with a constant-region primer and V-primer adapter. It was by in vitro transcription that isolated mRNA was amplified. TCRdb passed the reads through MiXCR, listing each CDR3 protein once. The table records 45,000 or so distinct CDR3 sequences, 20% to 25% of them present only once. The CDR3 is made up of 16 amino acids. Germline V gene sequence: CDR1 SGDLS, CDR2 YYNGEE. Trimming removed 1 base at V and 4 bases at J, with 17 bases between.

The sample consisted of PBMCs, taken after low-dose radiotherapy plus immunotherapy. This sequence joins TRBV9 and TRBJ1-1; D gene unclear. The clonotype was recovered from a male donor with prostate cancer. CDR3 bases: TGTGCCAGCAGCGTAACGAATTGGGCCGCGGGCACTGAAGCTTTCTTT. Translation gives CASSVTNWAAGTEAFF.